What follows are 19 T cell receptor beta chains derived from one specimen sequenced in a study of CD8+ T cells in alopecia areata. RNA, once extracted, was reverse transcribed into cDNA for use as the sequencing template. Clones were sequenced by immunoSEQ multiplex PCR, and TCRdb holds only the in-frame ones, with some missing. The sample has hundreds of thousands of clones; roughly 66% are singletons. Treatment of the sample: oral pan-JAK inhibitor, 5-10 mg twice daily. The input for sequencing was CD4+ T cells sorted from blood, taken around week 44, from a patient treated with tofacitinib. These receptors came from a human donor with alopecia areata.

CDR3 nucleotides: TGTGCCAGCAGCTTTTTGACAACTAATTCACCCCTCCACTTT. Amino acids: CASSFLTTNSPLHF. This chain uses TRBV7-8 with TRBJ1-6; no clear D. Per the germline V gene, CDR1 is SGHVS and CDR2 is FQNEAQ. V lost 3 bases and J lost 6, with 9 bases in between. The CDR3 runs to 14 residues. Full variable domain (rest looked up from reference TRBV7-8 and TRBJ1-6): GAGVSQSPRYKVAKRGQDVALRCDPISGHVSLFWYQQALGQGPEFLTYFQNEAQLDKSGLPSDRFFAERPEGSVSTLKIQRTQQEDSAVYLCASSFLTTNSPLHFGNGTRLTVT.

The sample holds one count of this clone. The chain couples TRBV7-8 to TRBJ1-5, with TRBD1 as a possible D gene (5 bases). CDR3 length: 15 amino acids. Germline assignment: CDR1 SGHVS and CDR2 FQNEAQ. The ends were cut back, 4 bases at V and 4 bases at J, with 14 bases in the middle. CDR3 sequence: CASSSLTGRNQPQHF. The CDR3 coding sequence is TGTGCCAGCAGCTCTCTTACAGGTCGGAATCAGCCCCAGCATTTT.

The chain employs TRBV2 and TRBJ2-3, with 8 bases aligning to TRBD1. This CDR3 has 14 residues. From germline, CDR1 is SNHLY and CDR2 FYNNEI. V lost 6 bases to trimming and J lost 1 base; unmatched junction nucleotides: 3. This CDR3 is CASRTGVGTDTQYF. The CDR3 DNA sequence: TGTGCCAGCAGGACAGGGGTTGGCACAGATACGCAGTATTTT.

This rearrangement joins TRBV20-1 to TRBJ1-2; D uncertain. V was trimmed by 3 bases and J by 5 bases, leaving 7 bases between them. This CDR3 has 11 amino acids. From germline, CDR1 is DFQATT and CDR2 SNEGSKA (reference sequence). The CDR3 here is CSASYEYGYTF. CDR3 sequence (DNA): TGCAGTGCTAGCTACGAGTATGGCTACACCTTC.

This clone was picked up a small number of times. This chain links TRBV5-1 with TRBJ2-2; no firm D call. The CDR3 sequence is 13 residues long. V was shortened by 5 bases and J by 0 bases, with 5 bases between the two germline ends. Germline CDR1 reads SGHRS; CDR2 reads YFSETQ. The CDR3 nucleotides are TGCGCCAGCAGGCCCGCGAACACCGGGGAGCTGTTTTTT. It translates to CASRPANTGELFF. The whole variable domain, remainder taken from reference TRBV5-1 and TRBJ2-2, is KAGVTQTPRYLIKTRGQQVTLSCSPISGHRSVSWYQQTPGQGLQFLFEYFSETQRNKGNFPGRFSGRQFSNSRSEMNVSTLELGDSALYLCASRPANTGELFFGEGSRLTVL.

V usage is TRBV29-1 and J usage is TRBJ2-3; tentative D call: TRBD1 (5 bases). V shed 4 bases and J shed 2 bases, with 13 bases lying between them. The germline gives CDR1 SQVTM, CDR2 ANQGSEA. The CDR3 runs 14 residues. This CDR3 is CSVGNGASTDTQYF. The CDR3, as DNA: TGCAGCGTTGGCAATGGGGCGTCCACAGATACGCAGTATTTT.

The V and J genes are TRBV6-1 and TRBJ2-1; the D gene is possibly TRBD2 (5 bases). V lost 4 bases to trimming and J lost 5 bases, with 9 bases between them. The germline V gene has CDR1 MNHNS and CDR2 SASEGT. The CDR3 loop spans 13 amino acids. The CDR3 reads CASSVRGNNEQFF. The CDR3 region has the DNA TGTGCCAGCAGTGTTCGGGGTAACAATGAGCAGTTCTTC.

This clone was observed once. The V gene is TRBV28, the J gene TRBJ2-1; a possible D gene is TRBD2 (5 bases). V was clipped by 5 bases and J by 3 bases, with 11 bases between them. The CDR3 sequence is 14 residues long. The germline gives CDR1 MDHEN, CDR2 SYDVKM. The CDR3 DNA is TGTGCCAGCAGTGAGAGGGTTAGCTACAATGAGCAGTTCTTC. Its translation: CASSERVSYNEQFF.

The V and J genes are TRBV13 and TRBJ2-2; 7 bases line up with TRBD1. The ends lost 5 bases at V and 6 bases at J; junction bases unmatched: 3. From germline, CDR1 is PRHDT and CDR2 FYEKMQ (reference sequence). This CDR3 contains 13 residues. The CDR3 region is CASSAQGSGELFF. As DNA, the CDR3 is TGTGCCAGCAGCGCACAGGGGTCCGGGGAGCTGTTTTTT.

This clone is a singleton in its sample. CDR3 protein: CASSLLAGEPYEQYF. The CDR3 bases are TGCGCCAGCAGCCTTTTAGCGGGAGAGCCTTACGAGCAGTACTTC. The chain links TRBV4-3 to TRBJ2-7, with 9 bases fitting TRBD2. The V gene's germline CDR1 is LGHNA and CDR2 YSLEER. The CDR3 sequence is 15 residues long. Trimming at V came to 4 bases and at J to 4 bases, leaving 8 bases not matched to a gene.

The chain couples TRBV25-1 to TRBJ2-5, with TRBD2 matching over 7 bases. CDR3 length equals 17 residues. Losses at the gene ends were 1 base for V and 0 bases for J; bases not matched to a gene: 8. In germline, CDR1 is MGHDK, CDR2 SYGVNS. The CDR3 coding sequence is TGTGCCAGCAGTGAATTGAGCCGGGGAGGGTACCAAGAGACCCAGTACTTC. Translating gives CASSELSRGGYQETQYF.

The chain is built from TRBV7-9 and TRBJ1-1; D is unresolved. CDR3 length: 14 amino acids. Trimming took off 2 bases at V and 1 base at J, with 8 bases between the two ends. The germline V gene has CDR1 SEHNR and CDR2 FQNEAQ (reference sequence). The CDR3 region has the DNA TGTGCCAGCAGCTTATTACCGCAGAACACTGAAGCTTTCTTT. This sequence encodes CASSLLPQNTEAFF.

The chain carries TRBV4-3 and TRBJ1-4; D not resolved. The germline V gene encodes CDR1 LGHNA and CDR2 YSLEER. The CDR3 is made up of 14 amino acids. V was trimmed by 3 bases and J by 8 bases, leaving 13 bases between them. The CDR3 bases are TGCGCCAGCAGCCAGCGAGAAGGGAGAGAAAAACTGTTTTTT. As protein: CASSQREGREKLFF.

CDR3 protein: CAWSVPRIEETQYF. CDR3 sequence (DNA): TGTGCCTGGAGTGTCCCTAGAATAGAAGAGACCCAGTACTTC. The chain couples TRBV30 to TRBJ2-5; D ambiguous. The CDR3 contains 14 residues. Trimming shortened V by 0 bases and J by 3 bases, and 11 bases separated the two germline ends. Germline values: CDR1 GTSNPN, CDR2 SVGIG (reference sequence).

The chain carries TRBV5-6 and TRBJ1-6; possible D gene TRBD1, 5 bases. The CDR3 extends over 13 amino acids. CDR1 and CDR2 from the germline V gene are SGHDT and YYEEEE. Trimming shortened V by 4 bases and J by 16 bases, and 18 bases separated the two germline ends. CDR3 nucleotide sequence: TGTGCCAGCAGCCGACCATTGCGGGACGGGCTCCACTTT. Encoded protein: CASSRPLRDGLHF.

The chain is built from TRBV25-1 and TRBJ2-2; D may be TRBD1 or TRBD2 (5 bases each). CDR1 is MGHDK, CDR2 SYGVNS, per germline. V dropped 7 bases and J dropped 2 bases, with 17 bases sitting between them. This CDR3 is built from 16 residues. CDR3 residues: CASTEGVGPNTGELFF. Written as DNA, the CDR3 is TGTGCCAGCACCGAGGGTGTGGGACCAAACACCGGGGAGCTGTTTTTT.

The rearrangement joins TRBV4-3 to TRBJ1-2; the match to TRBD1 covers 9 bases. Germline loops: CDR1 LGHNA, CDR2 YSLEER. The J segment lost 2 bases and the V segment lost 3 bases, leaving 4 bases of the junction unmatched. The CDR3 is 15 amino acids. The CDR3 DNA reads TGCGCCAGCAGCCAGACAACAGGGGGCAACTATGGCTACACCTTC. This encodes CASSQTTGGNYGYTF.

The DNA of the CDR3 is TGTGCCAGCAGCCCCCTTGGGGGTTGGAGCAATCAGCCCCAGCATTTT. It is translated as CASSPLGGWSNQPQHF. The gene calls are TRBV4-2 and TRBJ1-5; D might be TRBD1 (5 bases). This CDR3 comprises 16 residues. In germline, CDR1 is LGHNA, CDR2 YNFKEQ. V was trimmed by 4 bases and J by 1 base, leaving 14 bases between them.

The V and J genes are TRBV5-1 and TRBJ2-3; D not certain. This CDR3 spans 16 amino acids. The V and J ends lost 0 bases and 0 bases respectively, with 11 bases between them. From germline, CDR1 is SGHRS and CDR2 YFSETQ. DNA of the CDR3: TGCGCCAGCAGCTTGGAGGCCCGCGGCAGCACAGATACGCAGTATTTT. Translated, it gives CASSLEARGSTDTQYF.